Listed below are T cell receptor beta chains from one sample, sequenced in a study of blood T cell repertoires in COVID-19. The assay was immunoSEQ multiplex PCR, and TCRdb's table has in-frame clones only and misses some. The table lists some 200,000 clones, 75% to 90% of them singletons. The specimen was PBMCs or T cells enriched from blood (not recorded which). These receptors were obtained from a woman aged 18-29 years who had recovered from COVID-19. The CDR3 runs from the conserved cysteine through the conserved F or W. A D gene is named only where the DNA matches it firmly. Size values are once, few and many counts, or a class for expanded clones, and some rows have none.

clone size: NA
D gene: TRBD1
J gene: TRBJ2-7
V gene: TRBV7-2
CDR3 DNA: TGTGCCAGCAGCGCGACAGGGGGAACCTACGAGCAGTACTTC
CDR3 protein: CASSATGGTYEQYF

clone size: NA
D gene: TRBD2
J gene: TRBJ2-7
V gene: TRBV2
CDR3 DNA: TGTGCCAGCAGGATGTTAGCGGGAATTTACGAGCAGTACTTC
CDR3 protein: CASRMLAGIYEQYF

clone size: NA
D gene: NA
J gene: TRBJ2-3
V gene: TRBV2
CDR3 DNA: TGTGCCAGCAGTCGTCAGGGCCAGTGGGGCACAGATACGCAGTATTTT
CDR3 protein: CASSRQGQWGTDTQYF

clone size: NA
D gene: TRBD2
J gene: TRBJ2-1
V gene: TRBV19
CDR3 DNA: TGTGCCAGTAGTATCCGCGGGAGTCCGACTGAGCAGTTCTTC
CDR3 protein: CASSIRGSPTEQFF

clone size: NA
D gene: NA
J gene: TRBJ1-2
V gene: TRBV7-2
CDR3 DNA: TGTGCCAGCAGCTTGTTATCAGGGGAGGGCTACACCTTC
CDR3 protein: CASSLLSGEGYTF

clone size: NA
D gene: NA
J gene: TRBJ1-2
V gene: TRBV13
CDR3 DNA: TGTGCCAGCAGCTCCGAGACATGGAACTATGGCTACACCTTC
CDR3 protein: CASSSETWNYGYTF

clone size: NA
D gene: TRBD1
J gene: TRBJ1-2
V gene: TRBV19
CDR3 DNA: TGTGCCAGTAGTGCACAGGGGACCCTATTTTTCTATGGCTACACCTTC
CDR3 protein: CASSAQGTLFFYGYTF

clone size: NA
D gene: NA
J gene: TRBJ1-1
V gene: TRBV6-2/TRBV6-3
CDR3 DNA: TGTGCCAGCAGTTACCCTCTCCGGGACATAAACACTGAAGCTTTCTTT
CDR3 protein: CASSYPLRDINTEAFF

clone size: NA
D gene: TRBD2
J gene: TRBJ2-5
V gene: TRBV9
CDR3 DNA: TGTGCCAGCAGCGTAGCTGGACTAGCTGAGGAGACCCAGTACTTC
CDR3 protein: CASSVAGLAEETQYF

clone size: few
D gene: NA
J gene: TRBJ2-1
V gene: TRBV4-2
CDR3 DNA: TGTGCCAGCAGCCAAATGGGAGGGGGTTACAATGAGCAGTTCTTC
CDR3 protein: CASSQMGGGYNEQFF

clone size: once
D gene: NA
J gene: TRBJ1-1
V gene: TRBV21-1
CDR3 DNA: TGTGCCAACACCAACTGGGACACCCTGAACACTGAAGCTTTCTTT
CDR3 protein: CANTNWDTLNTEAFF

clone size: once
D gene: TRBD1
J gene: TRBJ2-7
V gene: TRBV19
CDR3 DNA: TGTGCCAGTAGTCTGAGACAGGGGACCCCCTACGAGCAGTACTTC
CDR3 protein: CASSLRQGTPYEQYF

clone size: NA
D gene: NA
J gene: TRBJ1-1
V gene: TRBV29-1
CDR3 DNA: TGCAGCGTTTCCGCCGGGACAAACACTGAAGCTTTCTTT
CDR3 protein: CSVSAGTNTEAFF

clone size: NA
D gene: TRBD2
J gene: TRBJ2-3
V gene: TRBV27
CDR3 DNA: TGTGCCAGCAGTTCCCGGGAGGGCACAGATACGCAGTATTTT
CDR3 protein: CASSSREGTDTQYF

clone size: NA
D gene: TRBD1
J gene: TRBJ1-2
V gene: TRBV27
CDR3 DNA: TGTGCCAGCAGTCCCCGGACAGGGTTGGGGGTCTATGGCTACACCTTC
CDR3 protein: CASSPRTGLGVYGYTF

clone size: once
D gene: NA
J gene: TRBJ2-7
V gene: TRBV19
CDR3 DNA: TGTGCCAGTAGTATCACAGGGGGGGGTGTGCAGTACTTC
CDR3 protein: CASSITGGGVQYF

clone size: NA
D gene: TRBD2
J gene: TRBJ2-6
V gene: TRBV5-6
CDR3 DNA: TGTGCCAGCAGCTTGACTAGCGGTTATCTCGGGGCCAACGTCCTGACTTTC
CDR3 protein: CASSLTSGYLGANVLTF

clone size: NA
D gene: NA
J gene: TRBJ2-5
V gene: TRBV5-1
CDR3 DNA: TGCGCCAGCAGCTCCGGGGAGACCCAGTACTTC
CDR3 protein: CASSSGETQYF

clone size: NA
D gene: TRBD1
J gene: TRBJ1-5
V gene: TRBV6-5
CDR3 DNA: TGTGCCAGCAGCCCGACAGGGGTCGGGCAGCCCCAGCATTTT
CDR3 protein: CASSPTGVGQPQHF

clone size: NA
D gene: NA
J gene: TRBJ2-2
V gene: TRBV28
CDR3 DNA: TGTGCCAGCAGTTTGTGGCGGGGTGCCGGGGAGCTGTTTTTT
CDR3 protein: CASSLWRGAGELFF

clone size: once
D gene: NA
J gene: TRBJ2-2
V gene: TRBV28
CDR3 DNA: TGTGCCAGCAGTCCCCCTCGTGCGTCCGGGGAGCTGTTTTTT
CDR3 protein: CASSPPRASGELFF

clone size: once
D gene: TRBD1
J gene: TRBJ2-3
V gene: TRBV10-1
CDR3 DNA: TGCGCCAGCAGTAAGGACTCCGGACAGGGACCGCAGTATTTT
CDR3 protein: CASSKDSGQGPQYF

clone size: NA
D gene: NA
J gene: TRBJ1-2
V gene: TRBV19
CDR3 DNA: TGTGCCAGTAATGGGACACCGAGAGGCTACACCTTC
CDR3 protein: CASNGTPRGYTF

clone size: NA
D gene: TRBD2
J gene: TRBJ2-5
V gene: TRBV28
CDR3 DNA: TGTGCCAGCACCGGGGGGGTTAGCCAGGGCCCACAAGAGACCCAGTACTTC
CDR3 protein: CASTGGVSQGPQETQYF

clone size: NA
D gene: NA
J gene: TRBJ2-3
V gene: TRBV6-5
CDR3 DNA: TGTGCCAGCAGTTACATGACTAGGACCACAGATACGCAGTATTTT
CDR3 protein: CASSYMTRTTDTQYF

clone size: NA
D gene: NA
J gene: TRBJ2-5
V gene: TRBV3-1/TRBV3-2
CDR3 DNA: TGTGCCAGCAGCCAGGGCTCTGAAGAGACCCAGTACTTC
CDR3 protein: CASSQGSEETQYF

clone size: NA
D gene: NA
J gene: TRBJ2-3
V gene: TRBV28
CDR3 DNA: TGTGCCAGCAGTTCTGCGGGCGTTACGCAGTATTTT
CDR3 protein: CASSSAGVTQYF

clone size: NA
D gene: NA
J gene: TRBJ1-6
V gene: TRBV5-1
CDR3 DNA: TGCGCCAGCAGCTTGGCCCGCGATTCACCCCTCCACTTT
CDR3 protein: CASSLARDSPLHF